This T cell receptor (beta chain) was sequenced during a study of T cells in Graves' hyperthyroidism and ophthalmopathy (dated by TCRdb to the late 2010s). Background for the entire study: Peripheral blood was sampled at the time of initial diagnosis, prior to any treatment. In about 6 Graves' hyperthyroidism patients, the study also compared T-cell repertoires from thyroid tissue with T-cell repertoires from blood. An independent validation cohort of fewer than 20 hyperthyroidism patients and approximately 17 patients who later progressed to ophthalmopathy tested prospective prediction of ophthalmopathy. To identify distinguishing TCR V-J signatures, a discovery cohort of about 100 patients was used, comprising under 45 with Graves' ophthalmopathy and roughly 60 with stable Graves' hyperthyroidism. The approximately 100 discovery patients were randomly divided into training and test sets at a 7:3 ratio. The paper describes TCR Vbeta CDR3 sequencing of 130 to 150 peripheral blood samples, made up of some 42 ophthalmopathy patients, around 78 hyperthyroidism patients and roughly 17 progressor patients. Following sampling, methimazole starting at 30 mg daily was given to hyperthyroidism patients, and high-dose intravenous methylprednisolone was given to ophthalmopathy patients.

Broad study findings and their caveats: Ophthalmopathy was separated from stable hyperthyroidism by a 13 V-J signature model, with 85% to 90% sensitivity and about 81% specificity obtained in cross-validation and 80%/75% obtained in testing. Most expanded thyroid clonotypes (frequency above 0.001) were also detected in blood, suggesting blood repertoires may reflect thyroid immune responses. Sample size was not statistically predetermined, and investigators were not blinded to group allocation. In validation, the model predicted progression to ophthalmopathy a median of about 6.8 months before onset, with roughly 68% sensitivity and roughly 79% specificity.

Moderately to severely active disease, a Clinical Activity Score of at least 3, a NOSPECS grade of at least 4, and a duration under 3 months were present in ophthalmopathy patients. Exclusion was applied to patients with uncontrolled infections, other autoimmune diseases, pregnancy or lactation. Clinical symptoms, serum thyroxine and TRAb, thyroid ultrasound, and orbital computed tomography formed the basis for the diagnoses. PBMCs were isolated from around 10 ml of fresh peripheral blood by Ficoll-Paque density gradient centrifugation. Total RNA was extracted with Trizol reagent, and quality was checked on an Agilent 2100 Bioanalyzer. Ten or more counts support this clonotype. Its binding antigen is unknown. Base quality data are lacking; no much larger clone is found one base away. The TCR beta CDR3 regions were amplified from RNA transcripts. The first round of RT-PCR for the TCR CDR3 was performed with the HTBI primer set and the Qiagen OneStep RT-PCR kit. Libraries were constructed in a second round of multiplex PCR, after which size selection and purification were carried out. Sequencing of the libraries was done on an Illumina HiSeq2000 using paired-end 100 bp reads. The source study handled its data this way. Raw data were processed with SOAPnuke, discarding reads with adapters, uncalled bases, mean Phred below 15, or no exact constant-primer or identifier match. High-quality paired reads were merged with COPE v1.2.5, and unique nucleotide sequences were defined as clonotypes. Clonotypes were aligned to IMGT TRBV, TRBD and TRBJ reference segments using MiTCR v1.1. Analysis was restricted to V-J combinations with a frequency above 0.0001, which covered about 99% of repertoires. The TCS score was defined as F50 (clonal expansion) divided by E x V (chaos), with BLOSUM62-based TCRdist calculated between CDR3 peptides within each V-J. Welch's t-statistics and random forest reduced 514 V-J features to some 14, which were used in a naive Bayes classifier (R e1071). TCRdb handled the public reads itself, with Q25 trimming in fastp and clone calling in MiXCR, and kept productive beta chains. CDR3 protein duplicates are merged, each entry listing the most common genes and DNA. TCRdb assigned the V and J calls; the authors' analysis was not used. Counted in this sample were 220,000 or so distinct CDR3 sequences; approximately 16% of them appeared once. The ten largest clones take up around 26% of the sample.

V lost 0 bases and J lost 5 bases; the stretch between them is 10 bases long. The germline V gene yields KGHSH for CDR1 and LQKENI for CDR2. The CDR3, cysteine through phenylalanine, is 14 amino acids long. Of all the DNA, just the CDR3 is kept, 42 bases in frame from base 1. This clonotype was sampled from a young woman with Graves' ophthalmopathy. The specimen was blood. The chain employs TRBV18 and TRBJ1-1; TRBD1 might be the D gene, on 5 matching bases. The CDR3 is CASSPPARGTEAFF. The DNA sequence is given as TGTGCCAGCTCACCACCGGCCCGGGGGACTGAAGCTTTCTTT.